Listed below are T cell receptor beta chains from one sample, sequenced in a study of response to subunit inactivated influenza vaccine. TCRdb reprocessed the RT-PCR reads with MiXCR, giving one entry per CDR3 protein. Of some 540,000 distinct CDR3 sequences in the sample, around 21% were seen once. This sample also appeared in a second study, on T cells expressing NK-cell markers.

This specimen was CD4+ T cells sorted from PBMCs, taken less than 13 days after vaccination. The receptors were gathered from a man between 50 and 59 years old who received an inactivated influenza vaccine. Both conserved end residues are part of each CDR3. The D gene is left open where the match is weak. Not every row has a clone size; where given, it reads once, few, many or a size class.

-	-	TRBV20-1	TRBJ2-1	CSARAPGAGVDEQFF	TGCAGTGCTAGAGCCCCAGGAGCGGGCGTGGATGAGCAGTTCTTC
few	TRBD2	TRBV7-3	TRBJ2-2	CASSLTSRNTGELFF	TGTGCCAGCAGCCTGACTAGCCGGAACACCGGGGAGCTGTTTTTT
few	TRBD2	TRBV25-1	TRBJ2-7	CASSVVAGAGEQYF	TGTGCCAGCAGTGTAGTAGCGGGAGCGGGGGAGCAGTACTTC
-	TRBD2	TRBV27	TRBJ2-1	CASSLVTWREGLYNEQFF	TGTGCCAGCAGTTTAGTAACGTGGCGGGAGGGCCTCTACAATGAGCAGTTCTTC
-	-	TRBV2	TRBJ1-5	CASSEVVTGQPQHF	TGTGCCAGCAGTGAAGTAGTTACTGGCCAGCCCCAGCATTTT
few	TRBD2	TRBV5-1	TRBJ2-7	CASSLEAGAYEQYF	TGCGCCAGCAGCTTGGAGGCGGGGGCCTACGAGCAGTACTTC
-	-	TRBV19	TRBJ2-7	CASSIDGRNYF	TGTGCCAGTAGTATAGATGGACGGAACTACTTC
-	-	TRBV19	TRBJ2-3	CASSIRADTQYF	TGTGCCAGTAGTATCCGGGCAGATACGCAGTATTTT
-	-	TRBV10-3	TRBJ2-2	CDDRTANTGELFF	TGTGACGATAGGACAGCCAACACCGGGGAGCTGTTTTTT
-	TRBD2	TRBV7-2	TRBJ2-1	CASAGRGGHNEQFF	TGTGCCAGCGCCGGGCGGGGGGGGCACAATGAGCAGTTCTTC
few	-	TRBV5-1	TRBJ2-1	CASSLNQHNEQFF	TGCGCCAGCAGCTTAAACCAACACAATGAGCAGTTCTTC
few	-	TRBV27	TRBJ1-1	CASSPFRGLGTEAFF	TGTGCCAGCAGTCCTTTCCGGGGCTTGGGCACTGAAGCTTTCTTT
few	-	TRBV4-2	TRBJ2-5	CASSQTDQETQYF	TGTGCCAGCAGCCAAACCGACCAAGAGACCCAGTACTTC
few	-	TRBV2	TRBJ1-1	CATRGLGIQGISEAFF	TGTGCCACCAGGGGTCTGGGTATACAGGGAATCTCTGAAGCTTTCTTT
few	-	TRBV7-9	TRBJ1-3	CASSAGRRNTIYF	TGTGCCAGCAGCGCAGGGAGGCGAAACACCATATATTTT
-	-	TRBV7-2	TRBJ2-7	CASSWSGSYEQYF	TGTGCCAGCAGCTGGAGCGGGTCCTACGAGCAGTACTTC
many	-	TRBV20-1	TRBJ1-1	CSASVVPQAFF	TGCAGTGCTTCCGTGGTGCCCCAAGCTTTCTTT
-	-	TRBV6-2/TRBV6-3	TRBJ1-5	CASSPWTVSNQPQHF	TGTGCCAGCAGTCCATGGACAGTTAGCAATCAGCCCCAGCATTTT
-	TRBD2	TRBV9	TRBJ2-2	CASSPSGSRNTGELFF	TGTGCCAGCAGCCCTAGCGGGAGTAGGAACACCGGGGAGCTGTTTTTT
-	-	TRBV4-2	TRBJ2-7	CASSQQVGFGRFGYEQYF	TGTGCCAGCAGCCAGCAGGTCGGGTTTGGAAGGTTCGGGTACGAGCAGTACTTC
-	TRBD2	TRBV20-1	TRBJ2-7	CSAPRASGTYEQYF	TGCAGTGCCCCTCGCGCTAGCGGAACCTACGAGCAGTACTTC
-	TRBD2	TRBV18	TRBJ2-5	CASSRASGEETQYF	TGTGCCAGCTCTCGCGCTAGCGGAGAAGAGACCCAGTACTTC
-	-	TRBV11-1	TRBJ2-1	CASSPIAPLDEQFF	TGTGCCAGCAGCCCAATAGCCCCCCTAGATGAGCAGTTCTTC
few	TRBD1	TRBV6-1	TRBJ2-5	CASRDRVVETQYF	TGTGCCAGCAGAGACAGGGTCGTGGAGACCCAGTACTTC
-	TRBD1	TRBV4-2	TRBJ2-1	CASSQDWQGANEQFF	TGTGCCAGCAGCCAAGATTGGCAGGGGGCCAATGAGCAGTTCTTC
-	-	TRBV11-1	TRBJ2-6	CASSLSYLWGQSAGANVLTF	TGTGCCAGCAGCTTATCCTATCTTTGGGGACAAAGTGCTGGGGCCAACGTCCTGACTTTC
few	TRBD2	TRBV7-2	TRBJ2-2	CASSLASSGRGGELFF	TGTGCCAGCAGCTTAGCGTCTAGCGGGAGGGGGGGCGAGCTGTTTTTT